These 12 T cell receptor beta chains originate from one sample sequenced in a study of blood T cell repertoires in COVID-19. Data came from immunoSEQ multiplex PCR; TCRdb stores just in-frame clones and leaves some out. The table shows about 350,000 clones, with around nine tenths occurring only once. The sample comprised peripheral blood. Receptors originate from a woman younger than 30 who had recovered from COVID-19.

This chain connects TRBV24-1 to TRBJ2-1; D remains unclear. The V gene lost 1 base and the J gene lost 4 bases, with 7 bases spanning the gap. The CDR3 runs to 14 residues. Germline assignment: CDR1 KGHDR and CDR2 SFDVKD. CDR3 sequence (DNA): TGTGCCACCAGTGATTTCAACTCGTACAATGAGCAGTTCTTC. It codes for CATSDFNSYNEQFF.

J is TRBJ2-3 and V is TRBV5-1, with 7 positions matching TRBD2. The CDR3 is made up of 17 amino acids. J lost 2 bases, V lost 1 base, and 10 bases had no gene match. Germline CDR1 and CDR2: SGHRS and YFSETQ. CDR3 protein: CASSLSTTSSVTDTQYF. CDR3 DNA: TGCGCCAGCAGCTTGTCAACGACTAGCTCCGTCACAGATACGCAGTATTTT.

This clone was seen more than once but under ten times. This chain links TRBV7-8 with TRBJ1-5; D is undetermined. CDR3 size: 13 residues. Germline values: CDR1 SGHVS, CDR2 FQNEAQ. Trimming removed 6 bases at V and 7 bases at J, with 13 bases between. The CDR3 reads CASSTSGVQPQHF. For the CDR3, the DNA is TGTGCCAGCAGTACTAGTGGGGTCCAGCCCCAGCATTTT. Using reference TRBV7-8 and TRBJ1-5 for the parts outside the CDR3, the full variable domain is GAGVSQSPRYKVAKRGQDVALRCDPISGHVSLFWYQQALGQGPEFLTYFQNEAQLDKSGLPSDRFFAERPEGSVSTLKIQRTQQEDSAVYLCASSTSGVQPQHFGDGTRLSIL.

The CDR3 DNA is TGTGCCAGCAGCAAGAGGGAGCGCCAAGGACCCTATGGCTACACCTTC. It specifies CASSKRERQGPYGYTF. The rearrangement joins TRBV21-1 to TRBJ1-2. TRBV21-1 is a documented pseudogene. The CDR3 is 16 amino acids.

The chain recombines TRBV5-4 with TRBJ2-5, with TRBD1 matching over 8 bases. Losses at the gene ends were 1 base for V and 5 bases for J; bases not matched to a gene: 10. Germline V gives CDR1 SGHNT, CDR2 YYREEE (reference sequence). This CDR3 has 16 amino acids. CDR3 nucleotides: TGTGCCAGCAGCTTGCTTCCGACAGGGGCCATGGAGACCCAGTACTTC. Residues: CASSLLPTGAMETQYF.

The CDR3 DNA sequence: TGTGCCAGCAGTACAGCGTTAAAGGGGTCCTACAATGAGCAGTTCTTC. It encodes CASSTALKGSYNEQFF. The chain is built from TRBV6-2 or TRBV6-3 and TRBJ2-1, with TRBD1 as a possible D gene (5 bases). V was cut by 5 bases and J by 1 base, with 15 bases left in between. CDR3 length equals 16 residues. Germline V gene lookup returns CDR1 MNHEY and CDR2 SVGEGT.

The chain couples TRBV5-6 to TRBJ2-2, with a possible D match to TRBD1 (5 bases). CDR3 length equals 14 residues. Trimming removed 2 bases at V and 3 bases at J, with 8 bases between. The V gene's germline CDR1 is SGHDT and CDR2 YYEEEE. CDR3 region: CASSFRGYTGELFF. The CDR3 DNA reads TGTGCCAGCAGCTTTAGGGGATACACCGGGGAGCTGTTTTTT.

CDR3 nucleotide sequence: TGTGCCACAGCGGAGCGGGACACAGATACGCAGTATTTT. Translating gives CATAERDTDTQYF. The V and J genes are TRBV6-5 and TRBJ2-3, with 7 bases that match TRBD2. V was pared by 10 bases and J by 2 bases, with 6 bases of the junction left unmatched. Germline assignment: CDR1 MNHEY and CDR2 SVGAGI. This CDR3 contains 13 residues.

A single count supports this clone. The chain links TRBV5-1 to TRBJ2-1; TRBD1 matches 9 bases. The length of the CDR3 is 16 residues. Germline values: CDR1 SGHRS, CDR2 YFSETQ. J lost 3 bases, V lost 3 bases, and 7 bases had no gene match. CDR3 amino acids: CASSSAGTGYYNEQFF. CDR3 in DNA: TGCGCCAGCAGCTCGGCAGGGACAGGGTACTACAATGAGCAGTTCTTC.

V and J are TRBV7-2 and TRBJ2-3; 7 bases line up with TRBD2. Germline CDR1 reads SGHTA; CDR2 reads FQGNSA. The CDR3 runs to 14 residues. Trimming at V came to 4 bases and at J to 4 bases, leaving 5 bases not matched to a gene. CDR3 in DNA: TGTGCCAGCAGCTACTACGCGGGAGCAGATACGCAGTATTTT. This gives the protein CASSYYAGADTQYF.

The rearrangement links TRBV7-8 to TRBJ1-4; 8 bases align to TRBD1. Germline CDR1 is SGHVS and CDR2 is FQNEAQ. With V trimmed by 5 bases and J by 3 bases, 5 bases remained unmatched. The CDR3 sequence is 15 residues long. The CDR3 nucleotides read TGTGCCAGCAGCAGAATGGACAGGGCTAATGAAAAACTGTTTTTT. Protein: CASSRMDRANEKLFF.

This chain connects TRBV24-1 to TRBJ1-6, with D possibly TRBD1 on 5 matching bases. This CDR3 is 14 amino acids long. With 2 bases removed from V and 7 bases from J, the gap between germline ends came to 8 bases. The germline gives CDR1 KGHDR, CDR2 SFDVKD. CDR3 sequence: CATSDSTVNSPLHF. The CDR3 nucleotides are TGTGCCACCAGTGATTCGACAGTAAATTCACCCCTCCACTTT.